One T cell receptor beta chain is described in this entry. This specimen comes from a study of blood T cell repertoires in COVID-19. Study details: Material from acute and convalescent COVID-19 was sourced from the United States, Italy and Spain. Sources were T cells, B-cell-depleted T cells, or PBMCs; the material itself was cDNA or gDNA.

The CDR3 runs to 18 residues. CDR1 SGDLS and CDR2 YYNGEE come from the germline V gene. V trimming: 3 bases; J trimming: 1 base; junction bases outside the gene matches: 6. Authors' analysis steps: Scientists estimated how many nucleated cells there were by amplifying reference gene primers. Here immunoSEQ multiplex PCR was the method, and the copy in TCRdb shows in-frame clones only, minus some. From that table come the V and J calls and clone size; the DNA was used to work out D and trimming. In the table there are approximately 70,000 clones, around 86% of which are singletons. The sample taken for sequencing was peripheral blood. This sequence originates from a man aged 50-59 years with active COVID-19. The rearrangement joins TRBV9 to TRBJ2-1; TRBD2 agrees at 14 bases. CDR3 DNA: TGTGCCAGCAGCGAAGGACTAGCGGGGGGCACTTCCTACAATGAGCAGTTCTTC. This sequence encodes CASSEGLAGGTSYNEQFF.